One and the same sample provided the 22 T cell receptor beta chains below, sequenced in a study of cytomegalovirus exposure and HLA in healthy donors (TCRdb year 2017). Library preparation used the immunoSEQ multiplex PCR assay. For the multiplex PCR, a mixture combining 60 forward primers for TCR Vbeta segments and 13 reverse primers for TCR Jbeta segments was used. As stored in TCRdb, this immuneACCESS dataset retains in-frame rearrangements with V and J assigned. A fraction of the clones does not appear; measured against another copy, unresolved V genes explain less than half of the discrepancy, and the remainder lacks a known reason. Counted in this sample were some 220,000 clones; 77% of them appeared once. The ten largest clones capture about 2.5% of the sample. Sequencing input: PBMCs. Every receptor here comes from a woman in her sixties in good health and CMV-seropositive.

This clone has a handful of counts. The chain recombines TRBV5-1 with TRBJ2-3, with 14 bases fitting TRBD2. CDR3 length: 16 amino acids. The V and J ends lost 4 bases and 5 bases, in that order; junction bases with no gene match: 6. Per the germline V gene, CDR1 is SGHRS and CDR2 is YFSETQ. The DNA for the CDR3 is TGCGCCAGCAGCGCCGGACTAGCGGGAGGTGTAGATACGCAGTATTTT. It translates to CASSAGLAGGVDTQYF. Combining the CDR3 with reference TRBV5-1 and TRBJ2-3 gives the whole variable domain KAGVTQTPRYLIKTRGQQVTLSCSPISGHRSVSWYQQTPGQGLQFLFEYFSETQRNKGNFPGRFSGRQFSNSRSEMNVSTLELGDSALYLCASSAGLAGGVDTQYFGPGTRLTVL.

The chain has TRBV11-2 and TRBJ1-1, with D unclear. Trimming took 2 bases from V and 2 from J, leaving 9 bases between them. The CDR3 extends over 14 amino acids. CDR1 is SGHAT, CDR2 FQNNGV, per germline. Here the CDR3 DNA reads TGTGCCAGCAGCTTACGGGATCGAAACACTGAAGCTTTCTTT. Its translation is CASSLRDRNTEAFF.

The rearrangement uses TRBV6-6 and TRBJ1-3; the D gene is possibly TRBD1 (5 bases). The germline V gene encodes CDR1 MNHNY and CDR2 SVGAGI (reference sequence). With 2 bases removed from V and 10 bases from J, the gap between germline ends came to 12 bases. The CDR3 sequence is 13 residues long. CDR3 in DNA: TGTGCCAGCAGTTACGGGACTCAGGGAACCATATATTTT. Its protein product is CASSYGTQGTIYF.

The rearrangement joins TRBV23-1 to TRBJ2-2; D possibly corresponds to TRBD2 (5 bases). TRBV23-1 is an ORF, with its function uncertain. The germline V and J ends were trimmed by 0 bases and 4 bases, with 18 bases remaining between them. The length of the CDR3 is 18 residues. CDR3 amino acids: CASSQSRTALRCTGELFF. The CDR3 DNA reads TGCGCCAGCAGTCAATCGAGGACTGCCCTTAGGTGCACCGGGGAGCTGTTTTTT.

The chain has TRBV5-1 and TRBJ1-2; no definite D call. Germline values: CDR1 SGHRS, CDR2 YFSETQ. V was trimmed by 3 bases and J by 0 bases, leaving 24 bases between them. The CDR3 is 19 residues long. The CDR3 nucleotides are TGCGCCAGCAGCTCTCAGGCAGGTCGATTTGATCTTACTAACTATGGCTACACCTTC. It is translated as CASSSQAGRFDLTNYGYTF.

The chain combines TRBV18 with TRBJ1-4, with TRBD1 matching 7 bases. Germline-derived CDR1 and CDR2 are KGHSH and LQKENI. J lost 6 bases, V lost 3 bases, and 4 bases had no gene match. The CDR3 consists of 14 residues. The CDR3 sequence is CASSPGTVYEKLFF. The CDR3 region has the DNA TGTGCCAGCTCACCGGGGACAGTGTATGAAAAACTGTTTTTT.

The V gene is TRBV7-9, the J gene TRBJ1-1; D unclear. CDR1 is SEHNR and CDR2 is FQNEAQ in the germline V gene (reference sequence). CDR3 length: 16 amino acids. V was shortened by 5 bases and J by 0 bases, with 16 bases between the two germline ends. CDR3 protein: CASSRKGAVMNTEAFF. The CDR3 nucleotides read TGTGCCAGCAGCCGTAAAGGTGCGGTCATGAACACTGAAGCTTTCTTT.

This clone was detected once. The chain couples TRBV7-3 to TRBJ2-7; 9 bases match TRBD1. This CDR3 has 14 amino acids. The germline V gene encodes CDR1 SGHTA and CDR2 FQGTGA. V lost 5 bases and J lost 4; bases outside the gene matches: 6. CDR3 DNA sequence: TGTGCCAGCAGCCAGGACAGGGGAGGGTACGAGCAGTACTTC. Protein: CASSQDRGGYEQYF.

The chain couples TRBV30 to TRBJ1-6, with D maybe TRBD1 (5 bases). V was cut by 3 bases and J by 7 bases, with 13 bases left in between. CDR1 is GTSNPN and CDR2 is SVGIG in the germline V gene (reference sequence). CDR3 length: 14 amino acids. CDR3 bases: TGTGCCTGGAGATTTTTGACAGAGAATTCACCCCTCCACTTT. Its translation: CAWRFLTENSPLHF.

The V and J genes are TRBV29-1 and TRBJ2-3; D might be TRBD1 (5 bases). Trimming left V 1 base short and J 1 base short, with 9 bases between. Germline V gives CDR1 SQVTM, CDR2 ANQGSEA. This CDR3 comprises 14 residues. The CDR3 reads CSVEGQIRTDTQYF. CDR3 bases: TGCAGCGTTGAAGGACAGATCCGCACAGATACGCAGTATTTT.

The J gene is TRBJ2-3, the V gene TRBV10-3, with 11 bases fitting TRBD1. CDR1 and CDR2 from the germline V gene are ENHRY and SYGVKD. The CDR3 is made up of 14 amino acids. V lost 7 bases, J lost 5 bases, and 5 bases stayed unmatched. For the CDR3, the DNA is TGTGCCATCATGGACAGGGGGCTAGGAGATACGCAGTATTTT. Its protein product is CAIMDRGLGDTQYF.

The gene calls are TRBV7-2 and TRBJ2-4, with D tentatively TRBD1 (8 bases). The length of the CDR3 is 13 residues. Germline CDR1 is SGHTA and CDR2 is FQGNSA. V gave up 6 bases and J gave up 8 bases, with 14 bases separating them. CDR3 loop: CASRSTGGDIQYF. The CDR3 nucleotides are TGTGCCAGCAGGTCTACAGGGGGGGACATTCAGTACTTC.

The J gene is TRBJ1-5, the V gene TRBV7-8; the D is unclear. The CDR3 has 12 residues. V shed 5 bases and J shed 6 bases, with 8 bases lying between them. CDR1 is SGHVS, CDR2 FQNEAQ, per germline. DNA for the CDR3: TGTGCCAGCAGCCTATACAGTCAGCCCCAGCATTTT. Amino acids: CASSLYSQPQHF.

The chain links TRBV4-1 to TRBJ1-5, with D unresolved. From germline, CDR1 is MGHRA and CDR2 YSYEKL. This CDR3 spans 14 amino acids. V gave up 2 bases and J gave up 5 bases, with 10 bases separating them. CDR3 in amino acids: CASSQTGFYQPQHF. The DNA for the CDR3 is TGCGCCAGCAGCCAAACGGGGTTCTATCAGCCCCAGCATTTT.

This chain uses TRBV9 with TRBJ2-3, with D possibly matching TRBD1 (6 bases). This CDR3 region has 14 residues. Germline-derived CDR1 and CDR2 are SGDLS and YYNGEE. Trimming removed 0 bases from V and 4 bases from J, with 9 bases in between. For the CDR3, the DNA is TGTGCCAGCAGCGTAGTGGGGGCCCCAGATACGCAGTATTTT. Amino acids: CASSVVGAPDTQYF.

The rearrangement joins TRBV30 to TRBJ1-5, with a possible D match to TRBD1 (6 bases). The CDR3 is 13 amino acids. The germline V gene has CDR1 GTSNPN and CDR2 SVGIG (reference sequence). Between the trimmed V and J ends, which lost 4 bases and 5 bases, there was a span of 12 bases. The CDR3 spells CAWNQGKYQPQHF. The CDR3 DNA follows: TGTGCCTGGAATCAGGGGAAATATCAGCCCCAGCATTTT.

The chain employs TRBV5-1 and TRBJ2-5, with 11 bases lining up with TRBD1. V was pared by 2 bases and J by 4 bases, with 4 bases of the junction left unmatched. The germline V gene encodes CDR1 SGHRS and CDR2 YFSETQ. This CDR3 contains 15 residues. DNA of the CDR3: TGCGCCAGCAGCTTACGGACAGGGGGCCGAGAGACCCAGTACTTC. Protein: CASSLRTGGRETQYF.

V usage is TRBV5-3 and J usage is TRBJ2-3; TRBD2 matches 8 bases. TRBV5-3 is noted as an ORF with a role that remains uncertain. V shed 0 bases and J 2 bases; nucleotides not matched to a gene: 8. The CDR3 has 17 residues. CDR3 sequence (DNA): TGTGCCAGAAGCTTGGTAGGTAGCGGGGCCGCCACAGATACGCAGTATTTT. Amino acid sequence: CARSLVGSGAATDTQYF.

The chain recombines TRBV19 with TRBJ1-1; D perhaps matches TRBD1 (6 bases). Deletions cut 7 bases from V and 1 base from J, with 16 bases between. Germline V gene lookup returns CDR1 LNHDA and CDR2 SQIVND (reference sequence). The CDR3 has 15 amino acids. CDR3 region: CASTTGSQGNTEAFF. CDR3 bases: TGTGCCAGTACTACAGGGTCCCAGGGGAACACTGAAGCTTTCTTT.

This clone was seen a single time. The chain combines TRBV7-2 with TRBJ2-5; D perhaps matches TRBD1 (5 bases). The J call may be in error: the DNA end matches TRBJ2-7 better. The CDR3 spans 14 residues. Germline CDR1 and CDR2: SGHTA and FQGNSA. CDR3 bases: TGTGCCAGCAGCTTAAGCAGGGTTTCCTACGAGCAGTACTTC. As protein: CASSLSRVSYEQYF.

This sequence joins TRBV5-6 and TRBJ2-1; TRBD2 might be the D (6 bases). This CDR3 has 15 amino acids. Trimming took off 5 bases at V and 0 bases at J, with 12 bases between the two ends. Germline CDR1 is SGHDT and CDR2 is YYEEEE. The CDR3 sequence is CASSPRGSSYNEQFF. CDR3 DNA: TGTGCCAGCAGTCCACGGGGGTCCTCCTACAATGAGCAGTTCTTC.

J is TRBJ2-4 and V is TRBV7-9; D call uncertain. Germline loops: CDR1 SEHNR, CDR2 FQNEAQ (reference sequence). Trimming left V 0 bases short and J 8 bases short, with 8 bases between. This CDR3 region has 13 residues. In DNA, the CDR3 is TGTGCCAGCAGCTTAGCGGGCCAATACATTCAGTACTTC. It yields the protein CASSLAGQYIQYF. The variable domain in full, with the rest retrieved from reference TRBV7-9 and TRBJ2-4, is DTGVSQNPRHKITKRGQNVTFRCDPISEHNRLYWYRQTLGQGPEFLTYFQNEAQLEKSRLLSDRFSAERPKGSFSTLEIQRTEQGDSAMYLCASSLAGQYIQYFGAGTRLSVL.